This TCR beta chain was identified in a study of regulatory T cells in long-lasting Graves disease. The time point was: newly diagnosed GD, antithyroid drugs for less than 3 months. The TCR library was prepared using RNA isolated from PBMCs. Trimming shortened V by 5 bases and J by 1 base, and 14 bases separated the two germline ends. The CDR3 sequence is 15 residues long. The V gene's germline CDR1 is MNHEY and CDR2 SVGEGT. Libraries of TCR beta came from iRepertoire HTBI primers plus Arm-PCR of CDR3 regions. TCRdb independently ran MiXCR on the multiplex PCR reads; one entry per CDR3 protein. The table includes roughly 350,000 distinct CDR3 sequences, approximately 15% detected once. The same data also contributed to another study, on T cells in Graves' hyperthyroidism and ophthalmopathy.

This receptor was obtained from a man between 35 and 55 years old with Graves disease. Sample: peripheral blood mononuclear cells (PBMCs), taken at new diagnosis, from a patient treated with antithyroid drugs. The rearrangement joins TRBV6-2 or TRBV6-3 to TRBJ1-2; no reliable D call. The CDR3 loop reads CASSETLFRNYGYTF. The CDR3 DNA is TGTGCCAGCAGTGAAACTTTATTTCGTAACTATGGCTACACCTTC.